The rows below give T cell receptor beta chains drawn from one sample of a study of T cells in localized non-small cell lung cancer. Assay: immunoSEQ multiplex PCR; the TCRdb copy retains only in-frame clones and omits some. This sample has some 64,000 clones, with 81% found just once. Here the sequenced sample was PBMCs, taken before any cancer treatment. The origin of the receptors is a man between 40 and 70 years old with stage II lung adenocarcinoma. Both conserved end residues are part of each CDR3. The D gene is left open where the match is weak. Not every row has a clone size; where given, it reads once, few, many or a size class.

size,V,D,J,CDR3,DNA
once,TRBV2,TRBD1,TRBJ2-1,CASIYRGSGYNEQFF,TGTGCCAGCATCTACAGGGGATCAGGGTACAATGAGCAGTTCTTC
-,TRBV11-3,TRBD1,TRBJ1-2,CASSQTGGGSFGYTF,TGTGCCAGCAGCCAGACAGGGGGCGGCTCTTTTGGCTACACCTTC
-,TRBV5-4,TRBD1,TRBJ2-3,CASSLGTGTGEGTQYF,TGTGCCAGCAGCTTGGGAACCGGGACAGGGGAAGGTACGCAGTATTTT
-,TRBV11-2,TRBD1,TRBJ2-5,CASSLGRGSQETQYF,TGTGCCAGCAGCTTAGGCAGGGGGAGTCAAGAGACCCAGTACTTC
once,TRBV19,-,TRBJ2-2,CASSRQVTGELFF,TGTGCCAGTAGTAGGCAGGTAACCGGGGAGCTGTTTTTT
once,TRBV6-5,-,TRBJ2-2,CASSSSGPGELFF,TGTGCCAGCAGTTCCTCAGGGCCCGGGGAGCTGTTTTTT
-,TRBV7-9,-,TRBJ2-2,CASSLGAAGELFF,TGTGCCAGCAGCTTAGGGGCTGCTGGGGAGCTGTTTTTT
-,TRBV6-1,-,TRBJ2-3,CASRGTDTQYF,TGTGCCAGCAGGGGCACAGATACGCAGTATTTT
-,TRBV6-4,TRBD2,TRBJ2-3,CASSDASGSVTDTQYF,TGTGCCAGCAGTGACGCTAGCGGGAGTGTCACAGATACGCAGTATTTT
-,TRBV9,-,TRBJ1-1,CASSVGGGILNTEAFF,TGTGCCAGCAGCGTAGGAGGGGGGATTTTGAACACTGAAGCTTTCTTT
once,TRBV7-9,TRBD2,TRBJ2-1,CASSFTSGAYNEQFF,TGTGCCAGCAGCTTTACTAGCGGAGCTTACAATGAGCAGTTCTTC
once,TRBV2,-,TRBJ2-1,CASSEAKRASYNEQFF,TGTGCCAGCAGTGAAGCCAAGCGGGCCTCCTACAATGAGCAGTTCTTC
-,TRBV7-8,-,TRBJ1-1,CASSSGGGNTEAFF,TGTGCCAGCAGCTCCGGTGGGGGTAACACTGAAGCTTTCTTT
-,TRBV5-6,-,TRBJ2-5,CASSFQQGIETQYF,TGTGCCAGCAGCTTTCAACAAGGTATTGAGACCCAGTACTTC
-,TRBV29-1,TRBD1,TRBJ1-4,CSVVIVQGNEKLFF,TGCAGCGTTGTAATCGTACAGGGGAATGAAAAACTGTTTTTT
-,TRBV7-9,TRBD1,TRBJ1-4,CASSSTGGDEKLFF,TGTGCCAGCAGTTCGACAGGGGGCGATGAAAAACTGTTTTTT
-,TRBV2,-,TRBJ1-5,CASSLPPGRGQPQHF,TGTGCCAGCAGTCTACCCCCAGGGCGAGGTCAGCCCCAGCATTTT